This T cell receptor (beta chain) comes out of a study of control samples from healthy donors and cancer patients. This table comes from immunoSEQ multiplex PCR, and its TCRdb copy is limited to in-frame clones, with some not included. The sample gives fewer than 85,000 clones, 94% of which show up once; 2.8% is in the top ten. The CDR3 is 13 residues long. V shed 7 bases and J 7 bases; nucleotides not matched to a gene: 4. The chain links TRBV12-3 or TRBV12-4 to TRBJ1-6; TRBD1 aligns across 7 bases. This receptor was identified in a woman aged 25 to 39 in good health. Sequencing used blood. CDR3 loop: CASTPTGNSPLHF. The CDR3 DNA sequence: TGTGCCAGCACCCCGACAGGGAATTCACCCCTCCACTTT.